This TCR beta chain was captured by sequencing in a study of T cells in Graves' hyperthyroidism and ophthalmopathy. The TCR beta CDR3 regions underwent amplification using RNA transcripts as the source. HTBI primers were the set used in a first-round RT-PCR of the TCR CDR3. From the multiplex PCR reads, TCRdb called clonotypes with MiXCR, one entry per CDR3 protein. There are about 570,000 distinct CDR3 sequences in the sample; 12% to 15% occur only once, and about 14% lies in the top ten. The V end was cut by 1 base, the J end by 9 bases, with 10 bases between. The CDR3 is made up of 13 amino acids. Germline loops: CDR1 SEHNR, CDR2 FQNEAQ (reference sequence). This clonotype was counted between two and nine times.

Source material: blood. V gene TRBV7-9 combines with J gene TRBJ1-5, with D unclear. The sequence derives from a woman between 35 and 50 years old with Graves' hyperthyroidism. CDR3 in amino acids: CASSLDGLSPQHF. The CDR3 DNA reads TGTGCCAGCAGCTTAGACGGCCTATCGCCCCAGCATTTT.